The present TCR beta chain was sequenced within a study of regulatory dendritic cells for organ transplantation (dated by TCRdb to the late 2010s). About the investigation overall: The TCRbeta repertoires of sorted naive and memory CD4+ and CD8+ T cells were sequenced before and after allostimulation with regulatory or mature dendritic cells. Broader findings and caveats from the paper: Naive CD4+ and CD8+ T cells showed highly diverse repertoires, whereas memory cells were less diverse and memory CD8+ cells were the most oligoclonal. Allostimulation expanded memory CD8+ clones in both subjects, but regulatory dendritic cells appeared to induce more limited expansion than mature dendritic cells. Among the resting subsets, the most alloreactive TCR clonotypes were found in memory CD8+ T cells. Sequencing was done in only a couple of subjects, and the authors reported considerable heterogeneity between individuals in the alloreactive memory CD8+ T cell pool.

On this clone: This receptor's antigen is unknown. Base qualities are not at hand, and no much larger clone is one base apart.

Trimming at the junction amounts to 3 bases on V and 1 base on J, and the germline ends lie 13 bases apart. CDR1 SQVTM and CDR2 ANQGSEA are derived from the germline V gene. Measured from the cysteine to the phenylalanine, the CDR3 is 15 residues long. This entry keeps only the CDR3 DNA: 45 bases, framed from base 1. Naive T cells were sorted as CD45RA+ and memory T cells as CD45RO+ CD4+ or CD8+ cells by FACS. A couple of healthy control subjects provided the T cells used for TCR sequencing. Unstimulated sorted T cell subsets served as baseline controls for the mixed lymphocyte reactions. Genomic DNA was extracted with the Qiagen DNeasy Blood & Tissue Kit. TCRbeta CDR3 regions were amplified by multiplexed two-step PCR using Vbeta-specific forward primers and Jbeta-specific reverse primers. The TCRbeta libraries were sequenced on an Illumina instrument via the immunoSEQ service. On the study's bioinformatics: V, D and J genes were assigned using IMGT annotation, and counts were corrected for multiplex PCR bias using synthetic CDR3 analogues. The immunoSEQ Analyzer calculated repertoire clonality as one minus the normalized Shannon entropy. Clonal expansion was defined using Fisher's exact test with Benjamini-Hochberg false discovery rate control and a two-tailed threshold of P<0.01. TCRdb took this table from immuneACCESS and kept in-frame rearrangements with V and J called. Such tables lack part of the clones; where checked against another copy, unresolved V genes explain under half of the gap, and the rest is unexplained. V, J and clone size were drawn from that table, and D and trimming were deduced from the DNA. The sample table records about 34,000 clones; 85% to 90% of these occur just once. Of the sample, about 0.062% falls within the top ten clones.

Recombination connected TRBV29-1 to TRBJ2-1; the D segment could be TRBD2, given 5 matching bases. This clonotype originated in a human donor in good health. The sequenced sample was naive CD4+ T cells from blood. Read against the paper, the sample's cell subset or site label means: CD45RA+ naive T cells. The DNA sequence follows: TGCAGCGTTGAGGGTACCGCGGGTTCCTACAATGAGCAGTTCTTC. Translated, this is CSVEGTAGSYNEQFF.